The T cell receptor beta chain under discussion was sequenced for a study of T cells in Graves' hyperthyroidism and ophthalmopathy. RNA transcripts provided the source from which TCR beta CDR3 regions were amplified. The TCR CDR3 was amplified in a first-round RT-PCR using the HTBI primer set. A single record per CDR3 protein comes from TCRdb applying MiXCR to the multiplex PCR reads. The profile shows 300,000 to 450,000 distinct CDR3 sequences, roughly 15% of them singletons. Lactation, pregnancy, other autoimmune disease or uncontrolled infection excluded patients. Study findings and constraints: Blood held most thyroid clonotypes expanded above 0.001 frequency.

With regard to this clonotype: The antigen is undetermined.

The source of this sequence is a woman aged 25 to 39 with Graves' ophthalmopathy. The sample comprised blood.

The CDR3 spells CASSKSGQGGVKLFF. CDR3 bases: TGTGCCAGCAGCAAATCGGGACAGGGGGGCGTGAAACTGTTTTTT. The chain uses TRBV11-3 and TRBJ1-4; 11 nucleotides match TRBD1. The CDR3 has 15 amino acids. Per the germline V gene, CDR1 is SGHNT and CDR2 is YENEEA. The V gene end was trimmed by 5 bases and the J gene end by 11 bases; junction bases not matched to a gene: 10.